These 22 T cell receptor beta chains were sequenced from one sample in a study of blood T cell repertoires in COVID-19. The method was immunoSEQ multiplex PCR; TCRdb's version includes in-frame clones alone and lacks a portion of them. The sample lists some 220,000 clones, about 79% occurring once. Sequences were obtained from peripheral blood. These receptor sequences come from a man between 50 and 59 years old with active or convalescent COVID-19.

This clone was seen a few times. The CDR3, as DNA: TGTGCCAGCACACCGGGACAGGGAAGCACTGAAGCTTTCTTT. It translates to CASTPGQGSTEAFF. The rearrangement links TRBV19 to TRBJ1-1; 9 bases match TRBD1. CDR3 length: 14 amino acids. V was pared by 9 bases and J by 4 bases, with 9 bases of the junction left unmatched. CDR1 and CDR2 (germline): LNHDA, SQIVND (reference sequence). The full variable domain, its missing parts supplied by reference TRBV19 and TRBJ1-1, is DGGITQSPKYLFRKEGQNVTLSCEQNLNHDAMYWYRQDPGQGLRLIYYSQIVNDFQKGDIAEGYSVSREKKESFPLTVTSAQKNPTAFYLCASTPGQGSTEAFFGQGTRLTVV.

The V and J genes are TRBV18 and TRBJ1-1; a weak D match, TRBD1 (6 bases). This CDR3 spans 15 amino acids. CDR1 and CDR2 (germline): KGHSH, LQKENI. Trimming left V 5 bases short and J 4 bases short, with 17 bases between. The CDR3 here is CASSFQQEGGTEAFF. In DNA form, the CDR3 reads TGTGCCAGCTCATTTCAACAGGAAGGGGGCACTGAAGCTTTCTTT.

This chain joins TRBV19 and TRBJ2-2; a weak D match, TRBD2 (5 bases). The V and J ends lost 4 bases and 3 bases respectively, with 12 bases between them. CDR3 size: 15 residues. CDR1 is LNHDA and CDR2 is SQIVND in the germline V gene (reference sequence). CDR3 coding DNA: TGTGCCAGTAGTAGCTACACGGAGGACACCGGGGAGCTGTTTTTT. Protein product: CASSSYTEDTGELFF. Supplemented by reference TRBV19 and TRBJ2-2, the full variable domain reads DGGITQSPKYLFRKEGQNVTLSCEQNLNHDAMYWYRQDPGQGLRLIYYSQIVNDFQKGDIAEGYSVSREKKESFPLTVTSAQKNPTAFYLCASSSYTEDTGELFFGEGSRLTVL.

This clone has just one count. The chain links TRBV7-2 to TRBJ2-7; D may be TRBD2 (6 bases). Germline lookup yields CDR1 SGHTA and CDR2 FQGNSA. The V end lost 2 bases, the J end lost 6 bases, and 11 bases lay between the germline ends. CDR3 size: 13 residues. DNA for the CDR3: TGTGCCAGCAGCTTATCCTACGGGGGCGAGCAGTACGTC. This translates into CASSLSYGGEQYV.

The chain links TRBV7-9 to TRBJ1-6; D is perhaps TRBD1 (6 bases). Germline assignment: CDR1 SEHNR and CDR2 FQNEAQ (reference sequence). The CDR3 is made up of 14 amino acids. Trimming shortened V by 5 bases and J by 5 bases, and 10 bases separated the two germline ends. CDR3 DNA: TGTGCCAGCAGCCCGGACAGTAATAATTCACCCCTCCACTTT. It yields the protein CASSPDSNNSPLHF.

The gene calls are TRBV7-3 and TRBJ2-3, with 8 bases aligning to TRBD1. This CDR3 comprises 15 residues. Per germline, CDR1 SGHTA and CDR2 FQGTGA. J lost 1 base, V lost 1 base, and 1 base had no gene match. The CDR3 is CASSLRGQGTDTQYF. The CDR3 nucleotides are TGTGCCAGCAGCTTAAGGGGACAGGGCACAGATACGCAGTATTTT.

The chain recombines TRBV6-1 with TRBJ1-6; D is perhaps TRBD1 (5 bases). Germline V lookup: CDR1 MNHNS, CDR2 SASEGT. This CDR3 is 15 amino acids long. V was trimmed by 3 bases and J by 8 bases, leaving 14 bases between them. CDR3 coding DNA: TGTGCCAGCAGTGAGACCCGGGACTTCGATTCACCCCTCCACTTT. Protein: CASSETRDFDSPLHF.

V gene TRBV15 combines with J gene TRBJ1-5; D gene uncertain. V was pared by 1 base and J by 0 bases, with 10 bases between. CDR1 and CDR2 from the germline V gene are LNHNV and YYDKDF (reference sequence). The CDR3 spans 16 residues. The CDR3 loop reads CATSRGQRYSNQPQHF. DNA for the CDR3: TGTGCCACCAGCAGAGGTCAGAGGTATAGCAATCAGCCCCAGCATTTT.

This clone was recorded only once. CDR3 sequence reads: CASSLGTGYYNEQFF. Here the CDR3 DNA reads TGTGCCAGCAGTTTAGGGACAGGGTACTACAATGAGCAGTTCTTC. The rearrangement links TRBV28 to TRBJ2-1, with 9 bases identical to TRBD1. The J segment lost 3 bases and the V segment lost 2 bases, leaving 2 bases of the junction unmatched. Germline V gene data show CDR1 as MDHEN and CDR2 as SYDVKM. The CDR3 loop spans 15 amino acids.

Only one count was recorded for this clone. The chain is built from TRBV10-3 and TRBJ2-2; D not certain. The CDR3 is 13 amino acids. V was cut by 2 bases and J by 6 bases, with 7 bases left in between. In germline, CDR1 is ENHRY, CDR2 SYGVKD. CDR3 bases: TGTGCCATCAGTGAGCAGGTATCCGGGGAGCTGTTTTTT. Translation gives CAISEQVSGELFF.

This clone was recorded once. The CDR3 region is CASSLATSGLGNIQYF. CDR3 bases: TGTGCCAGCAGCTTGGCGACCTCGGGACTGGGAAACATTCAGTACTTC. The genes are TRBV5-4 and TRBJ2-4; a weak D match, TRBD2 (6 bases). The germline V gene encodes CDR1 SGHNT and CDR2 YYREEE (reference sequence). The CDR3 is 16 residues long. With 0 bases removed from V and 6 bases from J, the gap between germline ends came to 16 bases.

The chain's CDR3 is CASRADRAETYEQYF. CDR3 in DNA: TGTGCCAGCAGGGCGGACAGGGCAGAAACCTACGAGCAGTACTTC. This sequence joins TRBV28 and TRBJ2-7; 8 nucleotides agree with TRBD1. Trimming at V came to 6 bases and at J to 2 bases, leaving 9 bases not matched to a gene. The V gene's germline CDR1 is MDHEN and CDR2 SYDVKM. This CDR3 spans 15 amino acids.

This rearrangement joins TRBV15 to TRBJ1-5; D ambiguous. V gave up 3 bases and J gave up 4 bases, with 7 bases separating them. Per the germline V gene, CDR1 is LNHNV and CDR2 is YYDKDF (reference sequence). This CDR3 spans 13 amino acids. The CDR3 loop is CATSREQNQPQHF. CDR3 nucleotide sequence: TGTGCCACCAGCAGGGAACAGAATCAGCCCCAGCATTTT.

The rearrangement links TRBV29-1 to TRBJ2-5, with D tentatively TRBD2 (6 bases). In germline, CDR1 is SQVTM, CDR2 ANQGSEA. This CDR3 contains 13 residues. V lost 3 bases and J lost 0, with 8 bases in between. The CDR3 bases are TGCAGCGTTGAGGACTACCACCAAGAGACCCAGTACTTC. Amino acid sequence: CSVEDYHQETQYF.

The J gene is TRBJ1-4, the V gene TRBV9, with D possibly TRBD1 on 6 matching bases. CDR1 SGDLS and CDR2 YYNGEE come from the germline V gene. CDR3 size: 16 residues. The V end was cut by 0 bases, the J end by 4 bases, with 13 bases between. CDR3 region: CASSVGTAQGNEKLFF. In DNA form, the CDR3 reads TGTGCCAGCAGCGTAGGAACGGCACAGGGTAATGAAAAACTGTTTTTT.

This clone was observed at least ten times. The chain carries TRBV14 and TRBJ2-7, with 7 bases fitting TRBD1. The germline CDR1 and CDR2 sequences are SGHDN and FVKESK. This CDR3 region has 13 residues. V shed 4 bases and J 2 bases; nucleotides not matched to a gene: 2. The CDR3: CASSPGTAYEQYV. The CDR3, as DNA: TGTGCCAGCAGCCCCGGGACAGCCTACGAGCAGTACGTC.

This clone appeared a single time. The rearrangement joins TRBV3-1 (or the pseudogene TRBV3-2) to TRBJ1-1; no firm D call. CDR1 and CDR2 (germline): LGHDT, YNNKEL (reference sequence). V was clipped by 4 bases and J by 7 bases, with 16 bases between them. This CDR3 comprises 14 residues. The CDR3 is CASSPRAGTIEAFF. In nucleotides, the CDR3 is TGTGCCAGCAGCCCCCGGGCGGGAACGATTGAAGCTTTCTTT.

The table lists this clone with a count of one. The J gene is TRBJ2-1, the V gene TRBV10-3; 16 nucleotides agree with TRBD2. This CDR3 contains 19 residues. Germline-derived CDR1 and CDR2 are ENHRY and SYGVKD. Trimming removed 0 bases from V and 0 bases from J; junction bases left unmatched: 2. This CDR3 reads CAISESGLAGGSSYNEQFF. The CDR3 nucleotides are TGTGCCATCAGTGAGTCGGGACTAGCGGGAGGGAGCTCCTACAATGAGCAGTTCTTC.

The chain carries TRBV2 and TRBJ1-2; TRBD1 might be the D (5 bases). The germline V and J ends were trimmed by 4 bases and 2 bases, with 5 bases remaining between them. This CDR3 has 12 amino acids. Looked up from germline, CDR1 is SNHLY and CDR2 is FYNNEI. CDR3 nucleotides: TGTGCCAGCAGTGGGGGCAACTATGGCTACACCTTC. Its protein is CASSGGNYGYTF.

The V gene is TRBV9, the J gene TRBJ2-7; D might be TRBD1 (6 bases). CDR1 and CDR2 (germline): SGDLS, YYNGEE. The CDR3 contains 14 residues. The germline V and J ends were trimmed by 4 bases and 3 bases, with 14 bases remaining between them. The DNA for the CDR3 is TGTGCCAGCAGCTTAGGCCCGACAGGCTACGAGCAGTACTTC. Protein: CASSLGPTGYEQYF.

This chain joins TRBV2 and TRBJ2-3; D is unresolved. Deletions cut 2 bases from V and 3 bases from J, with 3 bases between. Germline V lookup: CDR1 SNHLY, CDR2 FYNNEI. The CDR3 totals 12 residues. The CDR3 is CASSESTDTQYF. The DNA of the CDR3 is TGTGCCAGCAGTGAATCTACAGATACGCAGTATTTT. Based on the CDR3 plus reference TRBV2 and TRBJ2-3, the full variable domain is EPEVTQTPSHQVTQMGQEVILRCVPISNHLYFYWYRQILGQKVEFLVSFYNNEISEKSEIFDDQFSVERPDGSNFTLKIRSTKLEDSAMYFCASSESTDTQYFGPGTRLTVL.

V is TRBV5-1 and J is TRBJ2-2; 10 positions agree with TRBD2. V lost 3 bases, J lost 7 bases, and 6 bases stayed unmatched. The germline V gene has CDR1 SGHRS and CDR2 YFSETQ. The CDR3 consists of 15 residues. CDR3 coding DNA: TGCGCCAGCAGCTACCTAGCGGGAGCCAACGGGGAGCTGTTTTTT. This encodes CASSYLAGANGELFF.